Listed below are T cell receptor beta chains from one sample, sequenced in a study of blood T cell repertoires in COVID-19. Sequenced by immunoSEQ multiplex PCR; TCRdb stores in-frame clones only, minus some. The sample carries about 120,000 clones, 65% to 85% recorded once. The sample consisted of peripheral blood. The receptor set was obtained from a woman aged 65 to 85 with acute or convalescent COVID-19. The CDR3 runs from the conserved cysteine through the conserved F or W. The D gene is left open where the match is weak. Size is omitted from some rows. Given values are once, few, many or a class for expanded clones.

>TRBV6-5|-|-|TRBJ2-6
CASQNRRSGANVLTF
TGTGCCAGCCAGAACAGAAGGTCTGGGGCCAACGTCCTGACTTTC
>TRBV5-6|-|-|TRBJ1-3
CASSLDNSGNTIYF
TGTGCCAGCAGCTTGGACAACTCTGGAAACACCATATATTTT
>TRBV5-4|-|TRBD1|TRBJ1-2
CASSLGQGGGYTF
TGTGCCAGCAGCTTGGGACAGGGGGGTGGCTACACCTTC
>TRBV5-5|few|-|TRBJ2-3
CASSFPRAGGDTDTQYF
TGTGCCAGCAGCTTTCCCCGTGCCGGCGGGGACACAGATACGCAGTATTTT
>TRBV2|-|TRBD2|TRBJ2-5
CASSEEGLAFQETQYF
TGTGCCAGCAGTGAGGAGGGACTAGCGTTCCAAGAGACCCAGTACTTC
>TRBV6-5|-|TRBD1|TRBJ1-1
CASSPPGQGNTEAFF
TGTGCCAGCAGTCCACCGGGACAGGGGAACACTGAAGCTTTCTTT
>TRBV6-5|-|TRBD1|TRBJ2-5
CASRSQGAQETQYF
TGTGCCAGCAGGTCACAGGGGGCTCAAGAGACCCAGTACTTC
>TRBV7-6|-|-|TRBJ1-6
CASSPGREPLHF
TGTGCCAGCAGCCCCGGCCGGGAGCCCCTCCACTTT
>TRBV10-3|-|-|TRBJ1-6
CATSDSTDSPLHF
TGTGCGACAAGTGATTCTACCGATTCACCCCTCCACTTT
>TRBV12-3/TRBV12-4|-|-|TRBJ2-5
CASSSMAQETQYF
TGTGCCAGCAGCTCAATGGCCCAAGAGACCCAGTACTTC
>TRBV5-1|-|-|TRBJ2-2
CASSLAGKDTGELFF
TGCGCCAGCAGCTTAGCCGGGAAGGACACCGGGGAGCTGTTTTTT
>TRBV27|-|-|TRBJ1-1
CASSLRGLLNTEAFF
TGTGCCAGCAGTTTAAGGGGCCTGCTTAACACTGAAGCTTTCTTT
>TRBV6-5|-|-|TRBJ2-7
CASSPTGGNDYEQYF
TGTGCCAGCAGCCCAACCGGCGGCAACGACTACGAGCAGTACTTC
>TRBV2|-|-|TRBJ1-1
CASSEARGGSEAFF
TGTGCCAGCAGTGAAGCGCGCGGAGGTTCTGAAGCTTTCTTT
>TRBV6-5|once|-|TRBJ1-5
CASRLGMSNQPQHF
TGTGCCAGCAGACTAGGGATGAGCAATCAGCCCCAGCATTTT
>TRBV28|-|TRBD1|TRBJ1-3
CASSLGGQYSGNTIYF
TGTGCCAGCAGTCTCGGGGGACAGTACTCTGGAAACACCATATATTTT
>TRBV5-1|-|TRBD2|TRBJ2-7
CASSPRTSAASYEQYF
TGCGCCAGCAGCCCCCGGACTAGCGCTGCTTCCTACGAGCAGTACTTC
>TRBV7-3|-|-|TRBJ1-1
CASSPATQGTEAFF
TGTGCCAGCAGCCCAGCAACCCAGGGGACTGAAGCTTTCTTT
>TRBV11-2|once|TRBD1|TRBJ1-1
CASSLTGGTGTEAFF
TGTGCCAGCAGCTTAACAGGGGGCACGGGCACTGAAGCTTTCTTT
>TRBV6-1|-|-|TRBJ1-5
CASSEHSQAGNQPQHF
TGTGCCAGCAGTGAACACTCACAGGCCGGCAATCAGCCCCAGCATTTT
>TRBV28|once|-|TRBJ2-7
CASSSWEAGSSYEQYF
TGTGCCAGCAGCAGCTGGGAGGCAGGGAGCTCCTACGAGCAGTACTTC
>TRBV29-1|-|TRBD1|TRBJ2-1
CSVEGQRVF
TGCAGCGTTGAGGGACAGAGGGTCTTC
>TRBV12-3/TRBV12-4|-|TRBD1|TRBJ1-1
CASSLTGDTEAFF
TGTGCCAGCAGTTTAACAGGGGACACTGAAGCTTTCTTT
>TRBV3-1/TRBV3-2|-|-|TRBJ1-4
CASSQSGGEKLFF
TGTGCCAGCAGCCAATCGGGGGGTGAAAAACTGTTTTTT
>TRBV27|-|TRBD2|TRBJ2-1
CASSRLLAGGRAGNEQFF
TGTGCCAGCAGTCGCCTTCTAGCGGGGGGCCGAGCAGGAAATGAGCAGTTCTTC
>TRBV30|-|-|TRBJ1-1
CAWSGEGGGAFF
TGTGCCTGGAGTGGAGAGGGAGGGGGAGCTTTCTTT
>TRBV4-1|-|TRBD1|TRBJ1-5
CASSNPTGQGRYSNQPQHF
TGCGCCAGCAGCAACCCAACGGGACAGGGGAGGTATAGCAATCAGCCCCAGCATTTT
>TRBV20-1|few|TRBD1|TRBJ1-5
CSAGQGPQHF
TGCAGTGCTGGACAGGGTCCCCAGCATTTT
>TRBV5-5|-|TRBD1|TRBJ2-7
CASRSGTGSLTYEQYF
TGTGCCAGCAGATCCGGGACAGGTTCTCTTACCTACGAGCAGTACTTC
>TRBV4-1|-|-|TRBJ1-6
CASSQDRGARNSPLHF
TGCGCCAGCAGCCAAGATCGGGGGGCGCGTAATTCACCCCTCCACTTT
>TRBV30|many|-|TRBJ1-5
CAWSSKSNQPQHF
TGTGCCTGGAGTAGCAAATCCAATCAGCCCCAGCATTTT
>TRBV3-1/TRBV3-2|-|TRBD2|TRBJ2-1
CASSPGLAGHNEQFF
TGTGCCAGCAGCCCCGGACTAGCGGGGCACAATGAGCAGTTCTTC
>TRBV30|few|-|TRBJ2-1
CAWAGTSSYNEQFF
TGTGCCTGGGCAGGTACGAGCTCCTACAATGAGCAGTTCTTC
>TRBV5-5|-|TRBD1|TRBJ2-6
CASRVGQFSGANVLTF
TGTGCCAGCAGGGTGGGACAGTTCTCTGGGGCCAACGTCCTGACTTTC
>TRBV5-4|-|TRBD2|TRBJ2-5
CASSFGLAGGQYQETQYF
TGTGCCAGCAGCTTCGGACTAGCGGGGGGCCAGTACCAAGAGACCCAGTACTTC
>TRBV5-1|few|-|TRBJ2-1
CASRGVSGEQFF
TGCGCCAGCAGAGGAGTATCTGGTGAGCAGTTCTTC
>TRBV28|-|TRBD2|TRBJ2-7
CASSPAGLASHEQYF
TGTGCCAGCAGTCCAGCGGGACTAGCATCCCACGAGCAGTACTTC
>TRBV2|-|-|TRBJ1-6
CARAQMAGSNSPLHF
TGTGCCAGGGCCCAGATGGCAGGGTCCAATTCACCCCTCCACTTT
>TRBV12-2|-|-|TRBJ2-7
CASRIQGPSNYEQYF
TGTGCAAGTCGCATACAGGGTCCTTCTAACTACGAGCAGTACTTC
>TRBV28|-|TRBD1|TRBJ2-5
CASSFRQGAGETQYF
TGTGCCAGCAGTTTCAGACAGGGGGCAGGGGAGACCCAGTACTTC
>TRBV7-3|once|TRBD1|TRBJ2-2
CASSSTRDRVITGELFF
TGTGCCAGCAGCTCTACCCGGGACAGGGTTATCACCGGGGAGCTGTTTTTT
>TRBV5-6|medium-sized|-|TRBJ2-7
CASSATGLAYEQYF
TGTGCCAGCAGCGCGACAGGTCTGGCCTACGAGCAGTACTTC
>TRBV28|-|TRBD2|TRBJ2-3
CASSLWRGNTDTQYF
TGTGCCAGCAGTTTATGGCGGGGGAACACAGATACGCAGTATTTT
>TRBV7-2|-|-|TRBJ1-5
CASSSTGQQPQHF
TGTGCCAGCAGCTCAACAGGGCAGCAGCCCCAGCATTTT
>TRBV3-1/TRBV3-2|-|-|TRBJ2-3
CASSPIAASTDTQYF
TGTGCCAGCAGCCCGATAGCGGCAAGCACAGATACGCAGTATTTT
>TRBV11-2|few|-|TRBJ2-5
CASSSGSRETQYF
TGTGCCAGCAGCTCCGGGTCTAGGGAGACCCAGTACTTC
>TRBV7-9|once|TRBD2|TRBJ2-3
CASSRGLASDTQYF
TGTGCCAGCAGCCGCGGACTAGCTTCAGATACGCAGTATTTT
>TRBV7-9|-|TRBD2|TRBJ2-1
CASSRRGGSYNEQFF
TGTGCCAGCAGCCGTCGGGGGGGCTCCTACAATGAGCAGTTCTTC
>TRBV19|-|-|TRBJ2-7
CASSVLPGHYEQYF
TGTGCCAGTAGTGTCCTCCCGGGACACTACGAGCAGTACTTC
>TRBV5-4|-|-|TRBJ2-5
CASSLAALGETQYF
TGTGCCAGCAGCTTAGCGGCCCTTGGGGAGACCCAGTACTTC